This TCR beta chain was sequenced for a study of neoadjuvant anti-PD-1 for oral cavity cancer. Patients were newly diagnosed with stage II-IVA oral cavity squamous cell carcinoma without prior systemic or radiation treatment. Sequenced by immunoSEQ multiplex PCR; TCRdb stores in-frame clones only, minus some. The table has about 6,700 clones, around 77% seen once. This CDR3 region has 13 residues. In germline, CDR1 is GTSNPN, CDR2 SVGIG (reference sequence). After removal of 4 bases from V and 7 bases from J, the junction contained 5 bases not matched to a gene. V and J are TRBV30 and TRBJ1-5; 9 bases match TRBD1. The receptor's source is a person aged 35-80 years with oral cavity squamous cell carcinoma. Sequencing was performed on PBMCs, taken before nivolumab (anti-PD-1) treatment. The CDR3 region is CAWNTGGGQPQHF. DNA of the CDR3: TGTGCCTGGAATACAGGGGGCGGGCAGCCCCAGCATTTT.